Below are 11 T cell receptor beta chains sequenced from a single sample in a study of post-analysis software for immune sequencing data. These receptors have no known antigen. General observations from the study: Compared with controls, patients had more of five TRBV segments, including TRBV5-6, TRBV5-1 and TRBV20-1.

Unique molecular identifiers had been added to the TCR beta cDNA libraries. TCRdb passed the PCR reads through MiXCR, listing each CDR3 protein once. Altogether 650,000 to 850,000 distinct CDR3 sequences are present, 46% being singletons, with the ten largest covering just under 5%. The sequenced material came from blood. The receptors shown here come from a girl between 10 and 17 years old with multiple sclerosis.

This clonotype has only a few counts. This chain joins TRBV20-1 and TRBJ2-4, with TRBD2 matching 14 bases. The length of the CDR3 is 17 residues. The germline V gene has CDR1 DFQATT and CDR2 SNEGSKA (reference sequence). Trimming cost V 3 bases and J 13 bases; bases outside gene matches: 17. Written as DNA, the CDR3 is TGCAGTGCTAGGGGGGGGACTAGCGGGAGTCTCGCTTTAGAGCAGTACTTC. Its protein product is CSARGGTSGSLALEQYF.

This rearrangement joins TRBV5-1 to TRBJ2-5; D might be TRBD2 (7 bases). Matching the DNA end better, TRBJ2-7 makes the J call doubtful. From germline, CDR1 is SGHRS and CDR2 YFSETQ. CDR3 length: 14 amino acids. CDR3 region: CASSEGGSGYEQYF. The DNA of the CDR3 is TGCGCCAGCAGCGAGGGGGGTAGCGGGTACGAGCAGTACTTC.

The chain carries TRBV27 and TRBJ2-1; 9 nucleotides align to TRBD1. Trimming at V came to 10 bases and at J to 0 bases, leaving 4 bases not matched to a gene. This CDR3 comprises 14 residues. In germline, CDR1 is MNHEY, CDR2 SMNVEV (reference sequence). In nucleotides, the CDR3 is TGTGCCACGACAGGGGGATTCTCCTACAATGAGCAGTTCTTC. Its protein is CATTGGFSYNEQFF.

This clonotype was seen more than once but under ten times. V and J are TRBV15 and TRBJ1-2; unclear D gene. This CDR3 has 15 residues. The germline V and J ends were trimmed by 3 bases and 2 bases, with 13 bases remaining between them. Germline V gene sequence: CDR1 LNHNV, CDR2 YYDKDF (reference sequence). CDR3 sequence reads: CATSSGGFQNYGYTF. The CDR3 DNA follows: TGTGCCACCAGCAGTGGCGGGTTTCAGAACTATGGCTACACCTTC.

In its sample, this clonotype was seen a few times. CDR3 coding DNA: TGCAGCGTTGACGCTGTGGGTGGGGAGACCCAGTACTTC. The encoded protein is CSVDAVGGETQYF. The chain employs TRBV29-1 and TRBJ2-5, with no clear D. The CDR3 runs 13 residues. Germline CDR1 is SQVTM and CDR2 is ANQGSEA. The germline V and J ends were trimmed by 3 bases and 5 bases, with 13 bases remaining between them. Full variable domain (rest looked up from reference TRBV29-1 and TRBJ2-5): SAVISQKPSRDICQRGTSLTIQCQVDSQVTMMFWYRQQPGQSLTLIATANQGSEATYESGFVIDKFPISRPNLTFSTLTVSNMSPEDSSIYLCSVDAVGGETQYFGPGTRLLVL.

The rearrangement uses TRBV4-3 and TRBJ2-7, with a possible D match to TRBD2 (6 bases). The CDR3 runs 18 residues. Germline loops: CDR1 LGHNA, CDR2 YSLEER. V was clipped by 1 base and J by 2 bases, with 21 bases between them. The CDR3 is CASSQVEGVRGNPYEQYF. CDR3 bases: TGCGCCAGCAGCCAAGTTGAAGGGGTGCGGGGTAATCCCTACGAGCAGTACTTC.

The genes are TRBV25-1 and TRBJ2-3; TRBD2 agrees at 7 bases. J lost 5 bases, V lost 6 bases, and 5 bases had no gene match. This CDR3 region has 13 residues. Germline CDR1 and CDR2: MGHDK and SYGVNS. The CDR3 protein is CASSRDYGDTQYF. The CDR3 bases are TGTGCCAGCAGCCGGGACTATGGAGATACGCAGTATTTT.

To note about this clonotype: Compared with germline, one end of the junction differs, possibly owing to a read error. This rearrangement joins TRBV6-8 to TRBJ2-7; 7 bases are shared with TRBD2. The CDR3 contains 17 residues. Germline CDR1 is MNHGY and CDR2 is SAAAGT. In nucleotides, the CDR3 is TGTGTCAGCAGTCACCCCGGGGAGGGCCGCGGTGGCTACGAGCAGTACTTC. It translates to CVSSHPGEGRGGYEQYF.

The CDR3 spells CASSQFSGSSYEQYF. The CDR3 coding sequence is TGTGCCAGCAGCCAATTCAGCGGGAGTTCGTACGAGCAGTACTTC. The chain uses TRBV14 and TRBJ2-7, with 8 positions matching TRBD2. The CDR3 is 15 amino acids. Germline trimming cut 2 bases from V and 4 bases from J; bases unmatched to any gene: 7. The germline CDR1 and CDR2 sequences are SGHDN and FVKESK.

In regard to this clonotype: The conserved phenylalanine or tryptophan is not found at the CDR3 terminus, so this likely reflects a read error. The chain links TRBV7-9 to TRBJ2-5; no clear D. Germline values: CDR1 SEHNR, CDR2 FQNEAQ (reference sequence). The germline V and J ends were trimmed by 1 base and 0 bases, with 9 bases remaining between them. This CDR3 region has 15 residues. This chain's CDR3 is CASSLDGSHQETQYV. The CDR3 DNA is TGTGCCAGCAGCTTAGACGGGTCTCACCAAGAGACCCAGTACGTC.

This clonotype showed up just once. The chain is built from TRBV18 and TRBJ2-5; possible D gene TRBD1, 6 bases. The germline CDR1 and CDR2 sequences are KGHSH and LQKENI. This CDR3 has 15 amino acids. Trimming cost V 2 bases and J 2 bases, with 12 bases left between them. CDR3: CASSPRPGTQETQYF. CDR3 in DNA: TGTGCCAGCTCACCAAGACCCGGGACACAAGAGACCCAGTACTTC. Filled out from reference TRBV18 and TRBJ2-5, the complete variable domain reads NAGVMQNPRHLVRRRGQEARLRCSPMKGHSHVYWYRQLPEEGLKFMVYLQKENIIDESGMPKERFSAEFPKEGPSILRIQQVVRGDSAAYFCASSPRPGTQETQYFGPGTRLLVL.